A selection of T cell receptor beta chains follows, all from one sample in a study of blood T cell dynamics during melanoma immunotherapy. Sequenced by immunoSEQ multiplex PCR; TCRdb stores in-frame clones only, minus some. The sample gives about 6,300 clones, about nine tenths of which show up once; approximately 12% is in the top ten. The sample was cell-free DNA from blood, taken from a patient treated with checkpoint blockade. The receptors here all came from a human donor with melanoma. Both conserved end residues are part of each CDR3. Expanded clones get a size class; other rows say once, few or many, or leave the size out.

clone_size	v_call	j_call	cdr3_aa
NA	TRBV6-5	TRBJ2-2	CASQGSNTGELFF
NA	TRBV2	TRBJ1-6	CASSERSGGLDSPLHF
once	TRBV5-6	TRBJ2-7	CASSGLGQSGEQYF
NA	TRBV2	TRBJ2-3	CASSFTDTQYF
once	TRBV18	TRBJ2-7	CASSSMHRGVSYEQYF
NA	TRBV30	TRBJ2-1	CAWSTPPQGGDEQFF
NA	TRBV19	TRBJ2-7	CASSKGGETYEQYF
NA	TRBV29-1	TRBJ2-3	CSVDGQENTDTQYF
NA	TRBV5-6	TRBJ2-5	CASSLRAGETQYF
NA	TRBV6-1	TRBJ1-2	CASLKTGFSNYGYTF
NA	TRBV28	TRBJ2-7	CASSSPYGLAGPNEQYF
NA	TRBV6-5	TRBJ2-1	CASSYVGRDEQFF
NA	TRBV19	TRBJ1-1	CASTHLQVGGTEAFF
NA	TRBV2	TRBJ2-7	CASSEPGTGEYEQYF
NA	TRBV28	TRBJ2-5	CASSPLQGNQETQYF
NA	TRBV28	TRBJ2-5	CASSALRTSGETQYF
NA	TRBV7-2	TRBJ2-7	CASSLGSGSAYEQYF
large	TRBV19	TRBJ2-7	CASSTTSGIGYEQYF
NA	TRBV28	TRBJ2-7	CASTVYGTASYEQYF
NA	TRBV2	TRBJ2-2	CASSEGGGYNTGELFF
once	TRBV19	TRBJ2-5	CASSAAGTTRLETQYF
NA	TRBV4-1	TRBJ2-1	CASSQDQGTYNEQFF
NA	TRBV5-1	TRBJ2-5	CASSLAFGETQYF
NA	TRBV9	TRBJ2-2	CASSVEREAPSTGELFF
NA	TRBV6-1	TRBJ2-1	CASSDRGTGFDEQFF
NA	TRBV19	TRBJ1-6	CASTRWGFGNSPLHF
NA	TRBV6-1	TRBJ1-5	CASSESGGQNNQPQHF
NA	TRBV2	TRBJ2-7	CASSEGLPPTYEQYF
NA	TRBV9	TRBJ2-5	CASSVDRGRETQYF
NA	TRBV2	TRBJ2-5	CASTERETQYF
NA	TRBV28	TRBJ1-4	CASRPARSRVNRWEKLFF
NA	TRBV5-1	TRBJ2-7	CASSLAGGGPEQYF
NA	TRBV4-2	TRBJ2-7	CASSQEEASGGHEQYF
NA	TRBV19	TRBJ2-3	CASRPTSTDTQYF
few	TRBV30	TRBJ2-7	CAWASADSSYEQYF
NA	TRBV4-2	TRBJ1-4	CASSQGVGSEKLFF
NA	TRBV9	TRBJ2-5	CASSVGGTGTQYF
NA	TRBV5-1	TRBJ1-2	CASSFGGGARGADYGYTF
NA	TRBV6-1	TRBJ1-2	CASSESWTFYGYTF
NA	TRBV28	TRBJ1-1	CATRSGANTEAFF
NA	TRBV7-9	TRBJ2-1	CASSPAGTSGNEQFF
NA	TRBV5-1	TRBJ2-1	CASSLLPWQENNEQFF
NA	TRBV9	TRBJ1-3	CASSVGLRVSGNTIYF
NA	TRBV25-1	TRBJ1-1	CASSERGLTEAFF
NA	TRBV11-2	TRBJ2-3	CASRPRASRDTDTQYF
NA	TRBV23-1	TRBJ2-3	CASSQSANPLPAGGQESPTQYF
NA	TRBV7-6	TRBJ1-1	CASSFKQGINTEAFF
few	TRBV5-4	TRBJ1-5	CASSLGRDQPQHF
NA	TRBV2	TRBJ1-6	CASSGQGSNSPLHF